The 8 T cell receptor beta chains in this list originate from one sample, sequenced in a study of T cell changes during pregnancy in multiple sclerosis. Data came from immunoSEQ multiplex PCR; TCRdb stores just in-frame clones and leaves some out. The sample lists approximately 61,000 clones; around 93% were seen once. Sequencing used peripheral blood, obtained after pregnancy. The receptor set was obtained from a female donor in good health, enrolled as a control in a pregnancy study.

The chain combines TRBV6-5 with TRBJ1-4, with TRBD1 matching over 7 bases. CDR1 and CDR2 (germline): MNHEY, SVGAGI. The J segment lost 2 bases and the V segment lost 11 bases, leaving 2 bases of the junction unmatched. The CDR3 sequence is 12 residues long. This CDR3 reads CAAGGTNEKLFF. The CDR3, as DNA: TGTGCCGCAGGGGGGACTAATGAAAAACTGTTTTTT.

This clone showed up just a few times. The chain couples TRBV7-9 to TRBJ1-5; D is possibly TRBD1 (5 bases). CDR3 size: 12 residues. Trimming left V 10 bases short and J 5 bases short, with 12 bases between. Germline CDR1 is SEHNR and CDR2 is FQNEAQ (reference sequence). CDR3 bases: TGTGCCACCCAGGGTCAGGATCAGCCCCAGCATTTT. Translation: CATQGQDQPQHF.

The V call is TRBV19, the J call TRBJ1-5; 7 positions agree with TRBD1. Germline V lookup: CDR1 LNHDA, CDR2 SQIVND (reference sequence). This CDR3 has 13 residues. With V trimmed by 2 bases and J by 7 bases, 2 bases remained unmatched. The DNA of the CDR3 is TGTGCCAGTAGTATAAGGGGGCACCAGCCCCAGCATTTT. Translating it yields CASSIRGHQPQHF. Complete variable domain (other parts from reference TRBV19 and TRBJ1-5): DGGITQSPKYLFRKEGQNVTLSCEQNLNHDAMYWYRQDPGQGLRLIYYSQIVNDFQKGDIAEGYSVSREKKESFPLTVTSAQKNPTAFYLCASSIRGHQPQHFGDGTRLSIL.

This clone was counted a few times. CDR3 in amino acids: CASSRETGGPYNSPLHF. Written as DNA, the CDR3 is TGCGCCAGCAGCCGGGAGACAGGGGGACCCTATAATTCACCCCTCCACTTT. This chain connects TRBV5-1 to TRBJ1-6, with 9 bases lining up with TRBD1. Germline CDR1 is SGHRS and CDR2 is YFSETQ. With V trimmed by 4 bases and J by 2 bases, 7 bases remained unmatched. The CDR3 sequence is 17 residues long.

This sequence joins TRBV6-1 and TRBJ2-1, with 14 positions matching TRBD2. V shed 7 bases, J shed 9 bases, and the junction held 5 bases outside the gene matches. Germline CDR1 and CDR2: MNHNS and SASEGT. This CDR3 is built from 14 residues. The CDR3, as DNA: TGTGCCAGCACAGCCGGACTAGCGGGAGGTGAGCAGTTCTTC. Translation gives CASTAGLAGGEQFF.

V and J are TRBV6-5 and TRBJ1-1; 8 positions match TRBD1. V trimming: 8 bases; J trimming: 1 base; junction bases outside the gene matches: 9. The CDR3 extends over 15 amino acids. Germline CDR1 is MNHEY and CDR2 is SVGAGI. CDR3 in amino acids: CASRRTGMGNTEAFF. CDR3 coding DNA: TGTGCCAGCCGTCGGACAGGGATGGGGAACACTGAAGCTTTCTTT.

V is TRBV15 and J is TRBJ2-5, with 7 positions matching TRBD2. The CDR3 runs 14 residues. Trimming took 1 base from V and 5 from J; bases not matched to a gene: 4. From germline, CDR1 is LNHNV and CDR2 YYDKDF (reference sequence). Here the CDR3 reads CATSRGLAGETQYF. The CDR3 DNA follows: TGTGCCACCAGCAGAGGACTAGCTGGTGAGACCCAGTACTTC.

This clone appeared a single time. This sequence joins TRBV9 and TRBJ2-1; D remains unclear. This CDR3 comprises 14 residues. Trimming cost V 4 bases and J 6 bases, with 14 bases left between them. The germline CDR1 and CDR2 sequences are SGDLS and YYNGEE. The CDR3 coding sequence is TGTGCCAGCAGCAAGCTAGAAGTTCCCAATGAGCAGTTCTTC. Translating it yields CASSKLEVPNEQFF.